The present T cell receptor beta chain was sequenced within a study of shared T cell receptors in the human thymus. Germline V gives CDR1 SGHRS, CDR2 YFSETQ. Between the trimmed V and J ends, which lost 7 bases and 3 bases, there was a span of 14 bases. CDR3 size: 14 residues. The repertoire was sequenced with immunoSEQ multiplex PCR; TCRdb's copy has only in-frame clones and lacks some. Seen here are 640,000 or so clones, approximately 87% observed once, and the top ten hold 0.0094%. The same sample was also studied in work on human thymus T cells. That paper notes: Congenital heart defects were the reason for the corrective surgery that the donors, healthy Finnish infants, were having. Corrective heart surgery yielded the resections from which the thymus tissue came. It looked as if thymic and blood repertoires used V and J genes in a biased way. Related reports documented highly overlapping thymic repertoires among unrelated individuals.

Sequenced: thymocytes. The source of this sequence is a boy in the first two years of life with a congenital heart defect. The V call is TRBV5-1, the J call TRBJ2-1; a weak D match, TRBD2 (5 bases). The CDR3 spells CASGSGRVYNEQFF. CDR3 nucleotides: TGCGCCAGCGGCTCCGGGCGGGTCTACAATGAGCAGTTCTTC.